The 18 T cell receptor beta chains below were found in one sample sequenced in a study of blood T cell repertoires in COVID-19. Method: immunoSEQ multiplex PCR; TCRdb's copy keeps in-frame clones and lacks some. The data contain about 34,000 clones, roughly 80% of them singletons. Sequences were obtained from peripheral blood. Receptors were obtained from an older man with acute or convalescent COVID-19.

The V gene is TRBV4-2, the J gene TRBJ2-2, with 7 bases aligning to TRBD2. There are 16 residues in the CDR3. Germline V gene lookup returns CDR1 LGHNA and CDR2 YNFKEQ. V lost 3 bases, J lost 5 bases, and 9 bases stayed unmatched. The CDR3 DNA sequence: TGTGCCAGCAGCCAGTTTGGCGGGAGAAGAACCGGGGAGCTGTTTTTT. Residues: CASSQFGGRRTGELFF.

The genes are TRBV7-6 and TRBJ2-5, with 8 bases matching TRBD2. The CDR3 extends over 16 amino acids. The V and J ends lost 5 bases and 1 base, in that order; junction bases with no gene match: 9. Germline V gene data show CDR1 as SGHVS and CDR2 as FNYEAQ. The CDR3 DNA sequence: TGTGCCAGCAGCCAGTTTGCGGGACTAGTCCAAGAGACCCAGTACTTC. This codes for CASSQFAGLVQETQYF.

This chain links TRBV5-5 with TRBJ2-5; 8 bases map to TRBD1. Germline lookup yields CDR1 SGHKS and CDR2 YYEKEE (reference sequence). The CDR3 extends over 15 amino acids. J lost 7 bases, V lost 4 bases, and 12 bases had no gene match. This CDR3 reads CASSRGQAFDGTQYF. In nucleotides, the CDR3 is TGTGCCAGCAGCCGGGGACAGGCCTTTGACGGGACCCAGTACTTC. Full variable domain (outside the CDR3, taken from reference TRBV5-5 and TRBJ2-5): DAGVTQSPTHLIKTRGQQVTLRCSPISGHKSVSWYQQVLGQGPQFIFQYYEKEERGRGNFPDRFSARQFPNYSSELNVNALLLGDSALYLCASSRGQAFDGTQYFGPGTRLLVL.

The CDR3 nucleotides read TGTGCCAGTAGTATAGTTCGGACAGGGCTGAATCAGCCCCAGCATTTT. As protein: CASSIVRTGLNQPQHF. V gene TRBV19 combines with J gene TRBJ1-5; 8 nucleotides line up with TRBD1. Per the germline V gene, CDR1 is LNHDA and CDR2 is SQIVND (reference sequence). The V gene end was trimmed by 1 base and the J gene end by 4 bases; junction bases not matched to a gene: 6. CDR3 length: 16 amino acids.

V usage is TRBV6-5 and J usage is TRBJ1-2; D uncertain. Trimming took 2 bases from V and 4 from J, leaving 17 bases between them. This CDR3 spans 16 amino acids. The germline V gene has CDR1 MNHEY and CDR2 SVGAGI. CDR3 in amino acids: CASSYVVQQSFYGYTF. DNA of the CDR3: TGTGCCAGCAGTTACGTGGTCCAACAGTCCTTCTATGGCTACACCTTC.

The gene calls are TRBV5-6 and TRBJ1-6, with a weak D call TRBD1 (6 bases). Germline lookup yields CDR1 SGHDT and CDR2 YYEEEE. This CDR3 spans 15 amino acids. V was shortened by 4 bases and J by 8 bases, with 16 bases between the two germline ends. The CDR3 DNA sequence: TGTGCCAGCAGCCCCGGTAATAACAGGGATTCACCCCTCCACTTT. This sequence encodes CASSPGNNRDSPLHF.

The V gene is TRBV19, the J gene TRBJ1-6; weak D call: TRBD1 (6 bases). Germline assignment: CDR1 LNHDA and CDR2 SQIVND (reference sequence). V lost 7 bases to trimming and J lost 8 bases, with 15 bases between them. This CDR3 region has 14 residues. Here the CDR3 DNA reads TGTGCCAGTACCTTGGGGCAGGGGTATTCACCCCTCCACTTT. This sequence encodes CASTLGQGYSPLHF.

The chain employs TRBV2 and TRBJ1-5; a possible D gene is TRBD1 (6 bases). Germline-derived CDR1 and CDR2 are SNHLY and FYNNEI. The CDR3 consists of 15 residues. The germline V and J ends were trimmed by 6 bases and 7 bases, with 19 bases remaining between them. CDR3 coding DNA: TGTGCCAGCAGCGGGGACATACGTCGCTTCCAGCCCCAGCATTTT. As protein: CASSGDIRRFQPQHF.

The chain uses TRBV3-1 (or the pseudogene TRBV3-2) and TRBJ2-7; the match to TRBD1 covers 12 bases. V lost 7 bases to trimming and J lost 1 base; unmatched junction nucleotides: 14. The V gene's germline CDR1 is LGHDT and CDR2 YNNKEL (reference sequence). The CDR3 loop spans 18 amino acids. The CDR3 reads CASIRDRGLLFQSYEQYF. For the CDR3, the DNA is TGTGCCAGCATCCGGGACAGGGGGCTTTTGTTCCAATCCTACGAGCAGTACTTC.

V gene TRBV12-3 or TRBV12-4 combines with J gene TRBJ2-1, with D perhaps matching TRBD1 (5 bases). There are 12 residues in the CDR3. V was pared by 4 bases and J by 10 bases, with 11 bases between. The CDR3 sequence is CASSSFQGEQFF. The CDR3 DNA reads as TGTGCCAGCAGTTCCTTCCAGGGCGAGCAGTTCTTC.

V gene TRBV2 combines with J gene TRBJ2-4; no reliable D call. This CDR3 comprises 14 residues. V dropped 7 bases and J dropped 7 bases, with 17 bases sitting between them. In germline, CDR1 is SNHLY, CDR2 FYNNEI. The CDR3 region has the DNA TGTGCCAGCACTACAAGTGGGCCGTCGAACATTCAGTACTTC. This encodes CASTTSGPSNIQYF.

The chain employs TRBV4-3 and TRBJ2-1; 7 bases map to TRBD2. Germline-derived CDR1 and CDR2 are LGHNA and YSLEER. Unmatched junction bases numbered 5, after V lost 4 bases and J lost 2 bases. This CDR3 has 15 amino acids. The CDR3 bases are TGCGCCAGCAGCCTGGGACTACCCACCTACAATGAGCAGTTCTTC. It is translated as CASSLGLPTYNEQFF.

In its sample, this clone was seen once. This sequence joins TRBV5-6 and TRBJ2-5; D not resolved. Germline V gene data show CDR1 as SGHDT and CDR2 as YYEEEE. V was pared by 4 bases and J by 3 bases, with 7 bases between. The CDR3 totals 12 residues. The CDR3 sequence is CASSTTEETQYF. CDR3 DNA: TGTGCCAGCAGCACCACAGAAGAGACCCAGTACTTC.

V usage is TRBV4-1 and J usage is TRBJ2-7; 15 nucleotides match TRBD2. This CDR3 is built from 18 residues. V shed 2 bases, J shed 4 bases, and the junction held 9 bases outside the gene matches. Germline loops: CDR1 MGHRA, CDR2 YSYEKL. The CDR3 region has the DNA TGCGCCAGCAGCCAAATATTAACCGGGACTAGCGGGAGGTACGAGCAGTACTTC. As protein: CASSQILTGTSGRYEQYF.

The chain carries TRBV10-3 and TRBJ1-6; 9 positions agree with TRBD1. The ends lost 6 bases at V and 10 bases at J; junction bases unmatched: 7. This CDR3 is 14 amino acids long. Germline V gives CDR1 ENHRY, CDR2 SYGVKD. The CDR3, as DNA: TGTGCCATCAGCTCGGGACAGGGAGGCTCACCCCTCCACTTT. Translated, it gives CAISSGQGGSPLHF.

This clone came up many times. V is TRBV6-6 and J is TRBJ2-3; 7 bases are a match to TRBD2. The germline gives CDR1 MNHNY, CDR2 SVGAGI (reference sequence). Trimming took 2 bases from V and 3 from J; bases not matched to a gene: 2. The CDR3 loop spans 14 amino acids. CDR3 DNA: TGTGCCAGCAGTTACGCGGGGGTAACAGATACGCAGTATTTT. This translates into CASSYAGVTDTQYF.

V usage is TRBV28 and J usage is TRBJ2-1, with 9 bases lining up with TRBD1. Unmatched junction bases numbered 7, after V lost 7 bases and J lost 15 bases. In germline, CDR1 is MDHEN, CDR2 SYDVKM. This CDR3 has 11 residues. The CDR3 protein is CASTGGQGGFF. CDR3 DNA: TGTGCCAGCACCGGGGGACAGGGTGGGTTCTTC.

The chain carries TRBV18 and TRBJ1-1; 7 nucleotides match TRBD1. Trimming cost V 5 bases and J 2 bases; bases outside gene matches: 5. This CDR3 spans 14 amino acids. The V gene's germline CDR1 is KGHSH and CDR2 LQKENI. CDR3 sequence reads: CASSDRVGNTEAFF. CDR3 nucleotides: TGTGCCAGCTCAGACAGGGTCGGAAACACTGAAGCTTTCTTT.